This record concerns one T cell receptor beta chain sequence. This sample is drawn from a study of blood T cell repertoires in COVID-19. The CDR3 has 17 amino acids. The germline gives CDR1 LGHNA, CDR2 YSLEER. V dropped 1 base and J dropped 0; count of bases not matched to a gene: 6. As processed by the authors: How many nucleated cells were present was estimated from reference gene primer amplification. Assay used: immunoSEQ multiplex PCR; TCRdb lists only in-frame clones, some missing. The D gene and trimming were derived from the DNA, and the V and J assignments and clone size from that table. The sample yields about 120,000 clones, 83% seen once.

The source is a man in his thirties or forties with acute or convalescent COVID-19. The chain combines TRBV4-3 with TRBJ1-3; 7 positions agree with TRBD1. Sequenced: peripheral blood. CDR3 DNA: TGCGCCAGCAGCCAAGCCCAACAGGGGATCTCTGGAAACACCATATATTTT. Protein sequence: CASSQAQQGISGNTIYF.